This T cell receptor beta chain was found in a study of blood T cell repertoires in COVID-19. At the level of the study: Sites in the United States, Italy and Spain provided acute and convalescent COVID-19 samples. PBMCs, B-cell-depleted T cells, or T cells provided the cDNA or gDNA that made up the material.

In this sample, this clone turned up once. The length of the CDR3 is 15 residues. Losses at the gene ends were 3 bases for V and 3 bases for J; bases not matched to a gene: 8. Germline V lookup: CDR1 SGHNT, CDR2 YYREEE (reference sequence). Assay: immunoSEQ multiplex PCR; the TCRdb copy retains only in-frame clones and omits some. The sample lists 200,000 to 250,000 clones, about 91% occurring once. The sample consisted of peripheral blood. The receptor's source is a man aged 25 to 40 with acute or convalescent COVID-19. The V call is TRBV5-4, the J call TRBJ2-7, with TRBD1 matching over 8 bases. Here the CDR3 DNA reads TGTGCCAGCAGCTATGGACAGGGAGCGAACTACGAGCAGTACTTC. Amino acid sequence: CASSYGQGANYEQYF. Supplemented by reference TRBV5-4 and TRBJ2-7, the full variable domain reads ETGVTQSPTHLIKTRGQQVTLRCSSQSGHNTVSWYQQALGQGPQFIFQYYREEENGRGNFPPRFSGLQFPNYSSELNVNALELDDSALYLCASSYGQGANYEQYFGPGTRLTVT.